The TCR beta chain under discussion was sequenced for a study of cytomegalovirus exposure and HLA in healthy donors. Across the whole study: A prior study identified 117 million unique TCR beta sequences from 200 million or so T cells.

The PCR employed 60 Vbeta primers together with 13 Jbeta primers. Some clones are missing from TCRdb's copy, which holds only in-frame ones; the method was immunoSEQ multiplex PCR. Altogether around 150,000 clones are present, approximately 71% being singletons, with the ten largest covering 2% to 2.5%. Study conclusions and caveats: Among TCR beta chains of equal frequency, HLA-associated ones were more clonally expanded in a later analysis. Among CMV-associated TCR beta chains, most appeared HLA-restricted in a later analysis.

Remarks on this clone: Its cognate antigen is unknown.

CDR1 is MNHNS, CDR2 SASEGT, per germline. The junction had 4 bases not matched to a gene; V was cut back by 5 bases and J by 4 bases. This CDR3 region has 14 residues. This rearrangement joins TRBV6-1 to TRBJ2-5, with TRBD1 matching over 10 bases. The sample taken for sequencing was PBMCs. The clonotype comes from a man aged 25 to 40 in good health and CMV-seronegative. The CDR3 reads CASSPTGGRETQYF. The CDR3 nucleotides are TGTGCCAGCAGTCCGACAGGGGGCAGAGAGACCCAGTACTTC.